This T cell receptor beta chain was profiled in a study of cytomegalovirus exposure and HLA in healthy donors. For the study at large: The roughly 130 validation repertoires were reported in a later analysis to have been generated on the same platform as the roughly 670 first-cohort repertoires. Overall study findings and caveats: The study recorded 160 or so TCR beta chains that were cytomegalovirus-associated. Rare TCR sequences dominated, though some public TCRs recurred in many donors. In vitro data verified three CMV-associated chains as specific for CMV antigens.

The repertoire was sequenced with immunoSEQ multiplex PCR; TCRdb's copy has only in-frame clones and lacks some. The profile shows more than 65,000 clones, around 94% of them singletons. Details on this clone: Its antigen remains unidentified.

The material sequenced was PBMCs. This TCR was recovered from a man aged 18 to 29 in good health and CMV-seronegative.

The CDR3 reads CASSVVGDYGYTF. DNA of the CDR3: TGTGCCAGCAGCGTAGTGGGCGACTATGGCTACACCTTC. The chain recombines TRBV9 with TRBJ1-2; D gene unclear. CDR1 SGDLS and CDR2 YYNGEE come from the germline V gene. The V gene lost 0 bases and the J gene lost 3 bases, with 6 bases spanning the gap. The CDR3 covers 13 residues.